This entry is about one T cell receptor (beta chain). Its cognate antigen is unknown. From 5'RACE with constant-segment primers came TCR alpha and TCR beta cDNA libraries that carried sample barcodes and UMIs. TCRdb re-called the 5' RACE reads through MiXCR, storing one row per CDR3 protein. The table has 300,000 to 400,000 distinct CDR3 sequences, under 25% seen once. The V end was cut by 6 bases, the J end by 0 bases, with 11 bases between. Per germline, CDR1 SQVTM and CDR2 ANQGSEA. This CDR3 has 13 amino acids. The source of the sample is a study of T-cell memory formation after mild COVID-19. Study-level background: Largely, the TCR clusters proved donor specific.

Study-wide results and caveats: Among clones peaking at day 37 in the second wave, SARS-CoV-2 specificity remained unconfirmed. Balance between CD4 and CD8 was seen in clones contracting day 15 to 85, and a CD4+ lean was seen in later expanders.

The chain couples TRBV29-1 to TRBJ1-1; no reliable D call. This sequence originates from an adult woman who had mild COVID-19 (a few samples of this study predate the infection). Cell type and time point are not known. What was sequenced was PBMCs or a T cell subset sorted from them (not recorded which). CDR3 coding DNA: TGCAGCGTCGGCGGTTCACTGAACACTGAAGCTTTCTTT. As protein: CSVGGSLNTEAFF.